A single sample is the source of the 21 T cell receptor beta chains below, sequenced in a study of blood T cell repertoires in COVID-19. Profiling relied on immunoSEQ multiplex PCR, and the TCRdb table lists in-frame clones only, not all of them. The data show 150,000 to 200,000 clones, roughly 85% seen once. The material sequenced was peripheral blood. Source of these receptors: a human donor with acute or convalescent COVID-19. The donor label of this sample is uncertain.

In nucleotides, the CDR3 is TGTGCCAGTACCCTTCAGGCGAGCTCCTATAATTCACCCCTCCACTTT. This sequence encodes CASTLQASSYNSPLHF. The chain links TRBV19 to TRBJ1-6; no reliable D call. With 7 bases removed from V and 0 bases from J, the gap between germline ends came to 13 bases. Germline CDR1 and CDR2: LNHDA and SQIVND (reference sequence). The length of the CDR3 is 16 residues.

The chain couples TRBV2 to TRBJ1-4; 8 bases line up with TRBD1. J gave up 8 bases and V 4 bases, and 6 bases lay outside the gene matches. CDR3 length: 14 amino acids. Germline assignment: CDR1 SNHLY and CDR2 FYNNEI. The CDR3 bases are TGTGCCAGCAGTGCGGACAGGGTTCGGGAAAAACTGTTTTTT. Residues: CASSADRVREKLFF.

This chain links TRBV15 with TRBJ2-3; tentative D call: TRBD1 (6 bases). The CDR3 extends over 14 amino acids. V was shortened by 8 bases and J by 4 bases, with 16 bases between the two germline ends. Per germline, CDR1 LNHNV and CDR2 YYDKDF (reference sequence). The CDR3 is CATGGYKWSDTQYF. CDR3 coding DNA: TGTGCCACCGGGGGCTATAAATGGTCAGATACGCAGTATTTT.

The chain uses TRBV10-3 and TRBJ1-6; D perhaps matches TRBD1 (6 bases). The CDR3 is 15 residues long. Germline-derived CDR1 and CDR2 are ENHRY and SYGVKD. The V and J ends lost 6 bases and 6 bases respectively, with 15 bases between them. The CDR3 nucleotides read TGTGCCATCAGACCAGTCGACAGGTCTAATTCACCCCTCCACTTT. As protein: CAIRPVDRSNSPLHF.

The chain links TRBV19 to TRBJ2-7; 9 bases are a match to TRBD1. CDR1 is LNHDA, CDR2 SQIVND, per germline (reference sequence). With 5 bases clipped from V and 4 bases from J, the junction kept 9 bases outside the gene matches. The CDR3 sequence is 15 residues long. The CDR3 coding sequence is TGTGCCAGTAGTCCCAAGACAGGGGGAGAGTACGAGCAGTACTTC. Its protein product is CASSPKTGGEYEQYF. Full variable domain (outside the CDR3, taken from reference TRBV19 and TRBJ2-7): DGGITQSPKYLFRKEGQNVTLSCEQNLNHDAMYWYRQDPGQGLRLIYYSQIVNDFQKGDIAEGYSVSREKKESFPLTVTSAQKNPTAFYLCASSPKTGGEYEQYFGPGTRLTVT.

This clone was picked up one time. The chain recombines TRBV18 with TRBJ2-5; D is undetermined. The CDR3 is 14 amino acids. V lost 1 base and J 0 bases, leaving 6 bases between the germline ends. Germline V gene lookup returns CDR1 KGHSH and CDR2 LQKENI. CDR3 region: CASSPHPNQETQYF. The DNA of the CDR3 is TGTGCCAGCTCACCACATCCTAACCAAGAGACCCAGTACTTC.

This clone is a singleton in its sample. V usage is TRBV19 and J usage is TRBJ2-7, with 10 bases identical to TRBD2. The CDR3 consists of 17 residues. V was pared by 3 bases and J by 0 bases, with 8 bases of the junction left unmatched. From germline, CDR1 is LNHDA and CDR2 SQIVND (reference sequence). The CDR3 reads CASSIPLAGADSYEQYF. The CDR3 DNA reads as TGTGCCAGTAGTATCCCTCTAGCGGGGGCGGACTCCTACGAGCAGTACTTC.

The rearrangement joins TRBV2 to TRBJ1-5; D gene uncertain. V dropped 1 base and J dropped 0 bases, with 4 bases sitting between them. CDR3 length: 14 residues. Germline loops: CDR1 SNHLY, CDR2 FYNNEI. The CDR3 spells CASSEGNSNQPQHF. DNA for the CDR3: TGTGCCAGCAGTGAAGGTAATAGCAATCAGCCCCAGCATTTT.

V is TRBV19 and J is TRBJ2-2; no reliable D call. Germline V gives CDR1 LNHDA, CDR2 SQIVND (reference sequence). The V and J ends lost 1 base and 7 bases respectively, with 13 bases between them. The CDR3 runs 15 residues. Here the CDR3 DNA reads TGTGCCAGTAGTATAGGGCGTAGCCGGATCGGGGAGCTGTTTTTT. Protein sequence: CASSIGRSRIGELFF.

J is TRBJ2-7 and V is TRBV13, with 10 nucleotides matching TRBD1. Germline assignment: CDR1 PRHDT and CDR2 FYEKMQ (reference sequence). V shed 5 bases and J 3 bases; nucleotides not matched to a gene: 13. This CDR3 region has 17 residues. DNA for the CDR3: TGTGCCAGCAGCCTCGGAAGGGGGGGACAGGGGCACTACGAGCAGTACTTC. Its protein is CASSLGRGGQGHYEQYF.

CDR3 sequence reads: CASRGFRVTWSPLHF. The CDR3, as DNA: TGCGCCAGCAGGGGTTTCAGGGTAACATGGTCACCCCTCCACTTT. V and J are TRBV10-2 and TRBJ1-6, with a tentative D call TRBD1 (5 bases). Germline CDR1 and CDR2: WSHSY and SAAADI. This CDR3 spans 15 amino acids. V was trimmed by 6 bases and J by 10 bases, leaving 19 bases between them.

The chain carries TRBV30 and TRBJ1-6, with D tentatively TRBD1 (6 bases). Germline V gene lookup returns CDR1 GTSNPN and CDR2 SVGIG (reference sequence). The CDR3 has 16 amino acids. The germline V and J ends were trimmed by 4 bases and 6 bases, with 19 bases remaining between them. The CDR3 DNA reads TGTGCCTGGAACTCGGGGGGCGGCCGGAGTAATTCACCCCTCCACTTT. This gives the protein CAWNSGGGRSNSPLHF.

The chain joins TRBV4-1 to TRBJ2-5; D not resolved. CDR3 size: 13 residues. Trimming left V 0 bases short and J 5 bases short, with 7 bases between. CDR1 MGHRA and CDR2 YSYEKL come from the germline V gene. In DNA form, the CDR3 reads TGCGCCAGCAGCCAAGAGAGGCTGGAGACCCAGTACTTC. It yields the protein CASSQERLETQYF.

The V call is TRBV3-1 (or the pseudogene TRBV3-2), the J call TRBJ1-2, with a weak D call TRBD1 (6 bases). The CDR3 sequence is 13 residues long. Germline V gives CDR1 LGHDT, CDR2 YNNKEL (reference sequence). Deletions cut 4 bases from V and 4 bases from J, with 10 bases between. DNA for the CDR3: TGTGCCAGCAGCCCAGGACAGCGCTATGGCTACACCTTC. Its translation is CASSPGQRYGYTF.

Comments on this clone: The junction shows a germline mismatch at one end, possibly a read error. The chain employs TRBV10-3 and TRBJ2-2, with TRBD2 identical over 8 bases. The CDR3 runs to 13 residues. Germline V gene data show CDR1 as ENHRY and CDR2 as SYGVKD. For the CDR3, the DNA is TGTGCCACCAGTAGCGGGACCACCGGGGAGCTGTTTTTT. Encoded protein: CATSSGTTGELFF.

This clone was counted once. The rearrangement uses TRBV7-3 and TRBJ2-3; 11 bases match TRBD2. The length of the CDR3 is 16 residues. Germline-derived CDR1 and CDR2 are SGHTA and FQGTGA. With V trimmed by 0 bases and J by 9 bases, 8 bases remained unmatched. CDR3 amino acids: CASSLTSSGGSKTQYF. The CDR3 coding sequence is TGTGCCAGCAGCTTAACATCTAGCGGGGGGTCTAAGACGCAGTATTTT.

The J gene is TRBJ1-4, the V gene TRBV6-5; 7 bases agree with TRBD1. With 6 bases clipped from V and 1 base from J, the junction kept 2 bases outside the gene matches. The CDR3 runs to 14 residues. In germline, CDR1 is MNHEY, CDR2 SVGAGI. CDR3 amino acids: CASSTGVTNEKLFF. CDR3 DNA: TGTGCCAGCAGCACAGGGGTAACTAATGAAAAACTGTTTTTT.

The V call is TRBV7-2, the J call TRBJ1-5; no definite D call. This CDR3 region has 13 residues. V dropped 2 bases and J dropped 5 bases, with 7 bases sitting between them. CDR1 SGHTA and CDR2 FQGNSA come from the germline V gene. The CDR3 DNA follows: TGTGCCAGCAGCTTAAGGAGAGATCAGCCCCAGCATTTT. Encoded protein: CASSLRRDQPQHF.

The chain recombines TRBV11-3 with TRBJ1-3; D call uncertain. The germline V gene encodes CDR1 SGHNT and CDR2 YENEEA. Trimming removed 4 bases at V and 5 bases at J, with 15 bases between. CDR3 length: 15 amino acids. This chain's CDR3 is CASSSAGGIRNTIYF. The CDR3 nucleotides read TGTGCCAGCAGCTCAGCGGGAGGGATTAGAAACACCATATATTTT.

The chain employs TRBV6-5 and TRBJ2-7; 10 bases map to TRBD1. The length of the CDR3 is 14 residues. With 5 bases clipped from V and 3 bases from J, the junction kept 4 bases outside the gene matches. Germline CDR1 is MNHEY and CDR2 is SVGAGI. The CDR3 region has the DNA TGTGCCAGCAGTCCCCGGGACAGGGGCTACGAGCAGTACTTC. This gives the protein CASSPRDRGYEQYF.

This clone was observed once. V and J are TRBV5-5 and TRBJ1-6, with 8 bases aligning to TRBD1. The CDR3 spans 14 residues. With V trimmed by 2 bases and J by 14 bases, 9 bases remained unmatched. The germline V gene has CDR1 SGHKS and CDR2 YYEKEE (reference sequence). CDR3 DNA sequence: TGTGCCAGCAGCTTCCCCGGACAGGGTTTGACCCTCCACTTT. It translates to CASSFPGQGLTLHF.